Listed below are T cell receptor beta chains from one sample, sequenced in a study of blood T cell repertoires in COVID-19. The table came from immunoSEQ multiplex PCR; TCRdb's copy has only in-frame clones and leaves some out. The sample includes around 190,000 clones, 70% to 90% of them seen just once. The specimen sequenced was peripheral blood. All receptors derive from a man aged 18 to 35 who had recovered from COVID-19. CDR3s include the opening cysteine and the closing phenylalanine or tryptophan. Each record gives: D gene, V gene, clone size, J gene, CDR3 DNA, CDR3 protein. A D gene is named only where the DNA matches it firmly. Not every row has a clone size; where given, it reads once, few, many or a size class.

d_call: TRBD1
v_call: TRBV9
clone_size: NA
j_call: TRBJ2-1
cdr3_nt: TGTGCCAGCAGCGTGCGGGACAGGGGTGGGGATGAGCAGTTCTTC
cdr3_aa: CASSVRDRGGDEQFF

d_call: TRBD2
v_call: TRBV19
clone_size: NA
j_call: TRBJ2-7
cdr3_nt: TGTGCCAGTACTAATAGAGGTAGCGGGAGTACGTCCTACGAGCAGTACTTC
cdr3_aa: CASTNRGSGSTSYEQYF

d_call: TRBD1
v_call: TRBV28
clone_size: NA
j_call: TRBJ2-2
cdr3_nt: TGTGCCAGCAACACGAGAGGACAGGGGAAGACCGGGGAGCTGTTTTTT
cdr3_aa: CASNTRGQGKTGELFF

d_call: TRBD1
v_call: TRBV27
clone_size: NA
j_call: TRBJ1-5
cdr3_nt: TGTGCCAGCAGTTTTCGGACAGGGGGGGGTCAGCCCCAGCATTTT
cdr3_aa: CASSFRTGGGQPQHF

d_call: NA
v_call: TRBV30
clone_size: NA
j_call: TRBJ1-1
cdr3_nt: TGTGCCTGGAGTGTACAGGGGAACACTGAAGCTTTCTTT
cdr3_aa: CAWSVQGNTEAFF

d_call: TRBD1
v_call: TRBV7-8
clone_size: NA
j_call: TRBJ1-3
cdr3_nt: TGTGCCAGCAGCTTCAGGGGGCCCACCTCTGGAAACACCATATATTTT
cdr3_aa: CASSFRGPTSGNTIYF

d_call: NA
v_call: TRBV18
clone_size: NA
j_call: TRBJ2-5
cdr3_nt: TGTGCCAGCTCACCGGCGACAGGCGCCCCCCGGGAGACCCAGTACTTC
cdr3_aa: CASSPATGAPRETQYF

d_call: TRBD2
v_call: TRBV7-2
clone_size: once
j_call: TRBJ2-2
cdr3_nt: TGTGCCAGCAGCCCGGCACTAGCGGGAACCGGGGAGCTGTTTTTT
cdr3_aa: CASSPALAGTGELFF

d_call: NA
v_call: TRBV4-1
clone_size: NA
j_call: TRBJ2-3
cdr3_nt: TGCGCCAGCAGCCAAGCGCTAGCAGATACGCAGTATTTT
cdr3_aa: CASSQALADTQYF

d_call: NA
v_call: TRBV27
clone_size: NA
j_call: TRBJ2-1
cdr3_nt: TGTGCCAGCAGTTTCGGAGGTTACAATGAGCAGTTCTTC
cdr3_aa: CASSFGGYNEQFF

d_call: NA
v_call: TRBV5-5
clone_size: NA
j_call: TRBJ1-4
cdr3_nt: TGTGCCAGCAGCTTGGCCCCCAGTGGAGGGTTCTCAACTAATGAAAAACTGTTTTTT
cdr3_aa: CASSLAPSGGFSTNEKLFF

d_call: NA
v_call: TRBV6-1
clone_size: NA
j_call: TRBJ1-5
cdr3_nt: TGTGCCAGCAGTGATTGGAGAACGCAGCCCCAGCATTTT
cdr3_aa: CASSDWRTQPQHF

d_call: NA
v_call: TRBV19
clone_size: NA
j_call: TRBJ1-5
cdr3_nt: TGTGCCAGTAGTGCCGACGGACAGAATCAGCCCCAGCATTTT
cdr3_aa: CASSADGQNQPQHF

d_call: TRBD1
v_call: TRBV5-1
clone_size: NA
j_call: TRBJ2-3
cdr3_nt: TGCGCCAGCAGCACTCAGGGGGCTCAAGGAGATACGCAGTATTTT
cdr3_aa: CASSTQGAQGDTQYF

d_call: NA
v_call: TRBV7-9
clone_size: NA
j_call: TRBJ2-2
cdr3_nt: TGTGCCAGCAGCTTACACGAATTAGCCGGGGAGCTGTTTTTT
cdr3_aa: CASSLHELAGELFF

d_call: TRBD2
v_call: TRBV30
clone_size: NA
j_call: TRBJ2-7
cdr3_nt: TGTGCCTGGGGGACTAGCGGGAGCTACGAGCAGTACTTC
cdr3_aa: CAWGTSGSYEQYF

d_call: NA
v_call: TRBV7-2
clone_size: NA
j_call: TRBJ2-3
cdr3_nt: TGTGCCAGCAGCTTTAAGGGGCACACAGATACGCAGTATTTT
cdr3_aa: CASSFKGHTDTQYF

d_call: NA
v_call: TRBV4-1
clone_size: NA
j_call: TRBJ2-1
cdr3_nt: TGCGCCAGCAGCCAGTCCCCAGCGGGCTCCTACAATGAGCAGTTCTTC
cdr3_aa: CASSQSPAGSYNEQFF

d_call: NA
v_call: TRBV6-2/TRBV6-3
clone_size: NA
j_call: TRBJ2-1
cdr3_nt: TGTGCCAGCAGTTACTCCCTCCGGACCAGGCGGGCTGAGCAGTTCTTC
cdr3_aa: CASSYSLRTRRAEQFF

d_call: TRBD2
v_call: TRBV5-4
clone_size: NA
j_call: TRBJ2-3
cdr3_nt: TGTGCCAGCAGCTTGCTACTAGCGGGATCCTTAGATACGCAGTATTTT
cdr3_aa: CASSLLLAGSLDTQYF

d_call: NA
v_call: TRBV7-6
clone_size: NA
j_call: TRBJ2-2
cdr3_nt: TGTGCCAGCGCCAGCGGAAATATGAACACCGGGGAGCTGTTTTTT
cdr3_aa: CASASGNMNTGELFF

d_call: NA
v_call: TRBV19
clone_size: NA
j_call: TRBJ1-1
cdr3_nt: TGTGCCAGTAGTGCAAACAGGGTGAACACTGAAGCTTTCTTT
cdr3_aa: CASSANRVNTEAFF

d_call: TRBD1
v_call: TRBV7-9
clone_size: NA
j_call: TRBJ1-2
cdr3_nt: TGTGCCAGCAGCTTAGTGGACAGGCTCTATGGCTACACCTTC
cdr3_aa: CASSLVDRLYGYTF

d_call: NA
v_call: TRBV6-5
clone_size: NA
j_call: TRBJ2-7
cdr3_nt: TGTGCCAGCAGTCGAGCCGGGACTGACTACGAGCAGTACTTC
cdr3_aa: CASSRAGTDYEQYF

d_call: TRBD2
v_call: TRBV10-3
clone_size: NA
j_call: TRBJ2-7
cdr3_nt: TGTGCCATCAGTCCCGGACTAGCGGGATCCTACGAGCAGTACTTC
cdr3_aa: CAISPGLAGSYEQYF

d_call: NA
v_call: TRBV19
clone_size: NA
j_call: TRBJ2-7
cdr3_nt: TGTGCCAGTAGTATGCAGGCAAAGTACGAGCAGTACTTC
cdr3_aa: CASSMQAKYEQYF

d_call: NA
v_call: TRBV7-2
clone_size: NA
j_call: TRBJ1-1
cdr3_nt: TGTGCCAGCAGCTTAGCCTTTGAAGCTTTCTTT
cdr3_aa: CASSLAFEAFF

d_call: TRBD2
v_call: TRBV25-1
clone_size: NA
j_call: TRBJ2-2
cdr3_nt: TGTGCCAGCAGTGAGACTAGCGGGAGTCTTCCGGACACCGGGGAGCTGTTTTTT
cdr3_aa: CASSETSGSLPDTGELFF

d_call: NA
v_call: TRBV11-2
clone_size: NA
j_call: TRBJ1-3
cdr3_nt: TGTGCCAGCAGCTTTTGGCCGCGGATCTCTGGAAACACCATATATTTT
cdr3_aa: CASSFWPRISGNTIYF

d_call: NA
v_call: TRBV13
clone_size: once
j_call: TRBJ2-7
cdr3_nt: TGTGCCAGCAGCTTAGGGTCCGTAAACGAGCAGTACTTC
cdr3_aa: CASSLGSVNEQYF

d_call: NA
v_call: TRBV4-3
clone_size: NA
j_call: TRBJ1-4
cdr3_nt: TGCGCCAGCAGCCACAACTTAGGGGGGGCGGTAACTAATGAAAAACTGTTTTTT
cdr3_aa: CASSHNLGGAVTNEKLFF

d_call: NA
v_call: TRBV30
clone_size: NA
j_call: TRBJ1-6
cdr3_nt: TGTGCCTGGACAACCAGCTCCTATAATTCACCCCTCCACTTT
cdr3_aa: CAWTTSSYNSPLHF

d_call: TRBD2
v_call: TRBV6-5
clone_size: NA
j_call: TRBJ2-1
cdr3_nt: TGTGCCAGCATCCCGGGGCGGGAGCGGTACAATGAGCAGTTCTTC
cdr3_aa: CASIPGRERYNEQFF

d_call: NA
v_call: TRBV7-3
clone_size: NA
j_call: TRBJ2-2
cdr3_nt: TGTGCCAGCAGCCGTGGGCGGGACGGGGAGCTGTTTTTT
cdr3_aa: CASSRGRDGELFF

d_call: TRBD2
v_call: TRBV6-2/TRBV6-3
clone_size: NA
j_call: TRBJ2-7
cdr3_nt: TGTGCCAGCAGTTACTCGGCCGCCCAGGGAGGGCGGGACGAGCAGTACTTC
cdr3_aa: CASSYSAAQGGRDEQYF

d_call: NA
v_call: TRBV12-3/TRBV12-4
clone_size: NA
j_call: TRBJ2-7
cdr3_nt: TGTGCCAGCTCCCTGGGGCGGAACTACGAGCAGTACTTC
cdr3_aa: CASSLGRNYEQYF

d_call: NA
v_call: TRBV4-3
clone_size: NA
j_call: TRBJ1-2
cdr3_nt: TGCGCCAGCAGCCAAGGGGCTTCGGAAAACTATGGCTACACCTTC
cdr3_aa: CASSQGASENYGYTF

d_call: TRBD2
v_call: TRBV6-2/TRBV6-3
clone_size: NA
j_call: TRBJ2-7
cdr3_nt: TGTGCCAGCAGTTACCTAGCGGGACGCTCCTACGAGCAGTACTTC
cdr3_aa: CASSYLAGRSYEQYF

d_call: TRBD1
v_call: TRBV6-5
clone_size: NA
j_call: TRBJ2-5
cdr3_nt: TGTGCCAGCAGTTATGGACAGGAAGAGACCCAGTACTTC
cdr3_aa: CASSYGQEETQYF

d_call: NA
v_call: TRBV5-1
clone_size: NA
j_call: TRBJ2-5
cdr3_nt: TGCGCCAGCAGCTTGGGGTTAGGGGTCTCGAGTGTCCAAGAGACCCAGTACTTC
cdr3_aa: CASSLGLGVSSVQETQYF

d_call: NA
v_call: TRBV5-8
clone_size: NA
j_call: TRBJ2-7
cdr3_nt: TGTGCCAGCAAGCTGTATGGGGCTTTGGGGGAGCAGTACTTC
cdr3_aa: CASKLYGALGEQYF

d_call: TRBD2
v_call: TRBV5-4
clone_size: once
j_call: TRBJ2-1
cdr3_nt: TGTGCCAGCAGCTTGGGGACTAGCGGATTATACAATGAGCAGTTCTTC
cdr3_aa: CASSLGTSGLYNEQFF

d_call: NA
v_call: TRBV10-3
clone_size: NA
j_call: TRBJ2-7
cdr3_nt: TGTGCCATCAGTGAGCGGGAGCTGCACGAGCAGTACTTC
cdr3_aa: CAISERELHEQYF

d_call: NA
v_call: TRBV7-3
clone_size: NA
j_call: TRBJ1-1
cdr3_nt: TGTGCCAGCAGCGGTGACAGGAACACTGAAGCTTTCTTT
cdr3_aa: CASSGDRNTEAFF

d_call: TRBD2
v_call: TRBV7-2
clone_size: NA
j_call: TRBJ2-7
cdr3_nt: TGTGCCAGCAGCTTAGTACTAGCGGGAGAAGGCGAGCAGTACTTC
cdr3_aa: CASSLVLAGEGEQYF

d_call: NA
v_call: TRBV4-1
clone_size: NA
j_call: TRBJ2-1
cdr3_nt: TGCGCCAGCAGCCAAGTGGCTAGCTCTTACAATGAGCAGTTCTTC
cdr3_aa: CASSQVASSYNEQFF

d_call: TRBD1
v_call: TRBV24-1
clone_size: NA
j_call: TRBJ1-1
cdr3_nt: TGTGCCACCGCCGACAGGGTCGAGAACACTGAAGCTTTCTTT
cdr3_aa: CATADRVENTEAFF

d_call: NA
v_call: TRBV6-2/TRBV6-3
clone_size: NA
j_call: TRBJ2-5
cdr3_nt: TGTGCCAGCAGTTACGTTAGAGGACAATATGAGACCCAGTACTTC
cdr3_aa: CASSYVRGQYETQYF

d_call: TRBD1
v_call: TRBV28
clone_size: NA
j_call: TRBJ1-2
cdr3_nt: TGTGCCAGCACCTTTGACAGGGGGCGTTTTGGCTACACCTTC
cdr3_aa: CASTFDRGRFGYTF

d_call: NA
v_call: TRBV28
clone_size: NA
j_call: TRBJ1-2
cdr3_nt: TGTGCCACCTCAGGGGCCACCTATGGCTACACCTTC
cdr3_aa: CATSGATYGYTF